The sequence of this T cell receptor (beta chain) was determined in a study of cytomegalovirus exposure and HLA in healthy donors. Findings and limits, study-wide: A missense variant in DCLRE1C was later tied to TCR beta V- and J-gene trimming. It was assumed in the presence/absence analyses that sequencing depth was roughly uniform across donors.

The PCR contained 60 Vbeta and 13 Jbeta primers. The protocol was immunoSEQ multiplex PCR, while the TCRdb copy is restricted to in-frame clones and leaves out a portion. This table holds about 120,000 clones, under 70% found once. Trimming took 4 bases from V and 4 from J; bases not matched to a gene: 6. CDR3 size: 14 residues. The germline CDR1 and CDR2 sequences are SGHTA and FQGNSA. On this clone: No antigen is known for it.

Sequencing input: PBMCs. The chain recombines TRBV7-2 with TRBJ1-2, with TRBD1 identical over 7 bases. The clonotype originates from a man aged 25-45 years in good health and CMV-seropositive. As DNA, the CDR3 is TGTGCCAGCAGCTCCCGCCAGGGGGTCTATGGCTACACCTTC. This sequence encodes CASSSRQGVYGYTF.